Included here is one T cell receptor (beta chain) sequence, with context. Assay used: immunoSEQ multiplex PCR; TCRdb lists only in-frame clones, some missing. Of approximately 400,000 clones in the sample, roughly 91% were seen once. The data belong to a study of blood T cell repertoires in COVID-19. The age range of participants was about 18 to 95 years, with residence in more than 20 US areas. Germline V gives CDR1 SGHTA, CDR2 FQGNSA. The CDR3 has 15 residues. V was pared by 5 bases and J by 3 bases, with 14 bases between. The rearrangement joins TRBV7-2 to TRBJ1-3; TRBD1 might be the D (5 bases). The sequenced material came from PBMCs or T cells enriched from blood (not recorded which). This TCR was sampled from a woman between 18 and 30 years old who had recovered from COVID-19. The DNA for the CDR3 is TGTGCCAGCAGCCCAGAGTTGGACAATGGAAACACCATATATTTT. As protein: CASSPELDNGNTIYF.